What follows describes a single T cell receptor (beta chain). The antigen this receptor binds is unknown. Taken from the germline V gene (reference sequence), the CDR1 and CDR2 loops are LNHDA and SQIVND. The CDR3 measures 11 amino acids from cysteine to phenylalanine. Only the protein is available. A commercial ELISA kit detecting HCMV-specific IgG in serum was used to determine HCMV serostatus. Ficoll density gradient centrifugation was used to isolate peripheral blood mononuclear cells from blood. The data belong to a study of T cells expressing NK-cell markers (dated by TCRdb to 2020 to 2022). Study-level background: TCR beta-chain repertoires were profiled in sorted CD3+CD56+NKG2C+, CD3+CD56+NKG2C- and CD3+CD56-NKG2C+ T-cell subsets from eight donors. Seven of the eight sequenced donors were HCMV-seropositive and one was HCMV-seronegative. The study sequenced eight donors, all healthy volunteers chosen at random: three men and five women. The libraries were sequenced on Illumina HiSeq 2000/2500, MiSeq or NextSeq, producing 2 x 150 bp reads. Beyond this particular receptor, the publication reports: In roughly six donors, the dominant CD3+CD56+NKG2C+ clonotypes ranked among the top 10 CD8+ clonotypes, making up about 1.0-7.5% of CD8+ T cells. Those dominant clonotypes were again the most abundant among CD3+CD56-NKG2C+ cells in four donors, at roughly 28.3-60.1%. It remained unclear whether the expanded NKG2C-expressing T cell clones were specific for HCMV antigens.

Sequenced using an Illumina HiSeq 2000. The TCR beta cDNA libraries were made using 5'RACE template switching, a step that added both a universal primer site and unique molecular identifiers. cDNA synthesis was primed from the TCR beta constant segment and was followed by two successive PCR amplification steps. The paper's data handling went like this. MIGEC was used to demultiplex reads and group reads by UMI, and MiTCR was used to assemble and quantify clonotypes. Only TCR cDNA sequences supported by at least two reads were kept to exclude erroneous sequences. The tcR package was used for downstream repertoire analysis, with clonotypes matched between fractions based on CDR3 nucleotide sequence plus V segment. VDJmatch was used to annotate antigen specificity against VDJdb, with one amino acid substitution allowed in CDR3. TCRdb reprocessed the reads and assigns one entry to each CDR3 protein sequence, leaving out DNA. In this record, the V and J calls reflect TCRdb's handling and not the investigators' own analysis. This sample's table has entries for 440,000 or so distinct CDR3 sequences. The leading ten clones occupy about 7.1% of the sample.

This chain is built from TRBV19 and TRBJ1-1. The origin of this receptor is a woman aged 18-69 years in good health. What was sequenced was blood T cells: a sorted CD56 or NKG2C T cell subset, CD4+ or CD8+ T cells, or bulk PBMC T cells (not recorded which). The CDR3 corresponds to CASSRTREAFF.